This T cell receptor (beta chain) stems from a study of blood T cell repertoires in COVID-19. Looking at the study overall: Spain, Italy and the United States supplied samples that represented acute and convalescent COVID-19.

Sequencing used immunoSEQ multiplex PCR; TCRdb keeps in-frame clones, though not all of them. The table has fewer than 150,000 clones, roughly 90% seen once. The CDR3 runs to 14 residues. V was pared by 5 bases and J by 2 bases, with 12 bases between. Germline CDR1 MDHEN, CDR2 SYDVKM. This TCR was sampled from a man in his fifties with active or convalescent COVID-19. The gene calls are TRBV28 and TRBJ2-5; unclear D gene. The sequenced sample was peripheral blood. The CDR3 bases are TGTGCCAGCAGTCGTACTGTGCGGCAAGAGACCCAGTACTTC. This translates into CASSRTVRQETQYF.